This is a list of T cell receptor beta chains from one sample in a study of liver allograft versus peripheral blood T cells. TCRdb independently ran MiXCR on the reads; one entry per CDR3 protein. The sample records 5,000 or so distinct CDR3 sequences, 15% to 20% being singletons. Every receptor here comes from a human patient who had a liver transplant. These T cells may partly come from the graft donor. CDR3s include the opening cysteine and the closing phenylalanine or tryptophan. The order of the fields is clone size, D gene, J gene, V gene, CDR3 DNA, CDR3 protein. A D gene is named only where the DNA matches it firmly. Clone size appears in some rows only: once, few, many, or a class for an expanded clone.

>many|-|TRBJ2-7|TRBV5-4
TGTGCCAGCAGCTTGGGGTGGAGCTCCTACGAGCAGTACTTC
CASSLGWSSYEQYF
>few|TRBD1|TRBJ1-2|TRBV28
TGTGCCAGCACTCTGGACAGGGGGCTTGGCTACACCTTC
CASTLDRGLGYTF
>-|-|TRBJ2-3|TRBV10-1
TGCGCCAGCAGTGACCTTCGGGGGAGATTGGCCAAAGATACGCAGTATTTT
CASSDLRGRLAKDTQYF
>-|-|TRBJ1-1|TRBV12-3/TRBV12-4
TGTGCCAGCAGTTTCCCAGGAGGCGACACTGAAGCTTTCTTT
CASSFPGGDTEAFF
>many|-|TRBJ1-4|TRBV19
TGTGCCAGTACAGACAGTCCAACTAATGAAAAACTGTTTTTT
CASTDSPTNEKLFF
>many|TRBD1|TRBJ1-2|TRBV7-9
TGTGCCAGCAGCAATCCGGGACAGGCCCACTATGGCTACACCTTC
CASSNPGQAHYGYTF
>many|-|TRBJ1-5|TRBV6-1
TGTGCCAGCAGTGAAGGGTTTACGCAGCCCCAGCATTTT
CASSEGFTQPQHF
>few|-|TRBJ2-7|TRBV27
TGTGCCAGCAGTTTAGGGTGGCTAGACGAGCAGTACTTC
CASSLGWLDEQYF
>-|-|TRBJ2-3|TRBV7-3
TGTGCCAGCAGCCTTAATTTGGGGAATCCTTTAACAGATACGCAGTATTTT
CASSLNLGNPLTDTQYF
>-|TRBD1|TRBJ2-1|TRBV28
TGTGCCACCGGGACAGGGATCTACAATGAGCAGTTCTTC
CATGTGIYNEQFF
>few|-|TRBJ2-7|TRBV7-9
TGTGCCAGCAGCTTAGGAGAGGTTCCCTACGAGCAGTACTTC
CASSLGEVPYEQYF
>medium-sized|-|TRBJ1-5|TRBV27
TGTGCCAGCAGTTCATTCACAGGACAGCCCCAGCATTTT
CASSSFTGQPQHF
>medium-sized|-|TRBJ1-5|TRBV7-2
TGTGCCAGCAGCTCGGACATACTGCAGTATAGCAATCAGCCCCAGCATTTT
CASSSDILQYSNQPQHF
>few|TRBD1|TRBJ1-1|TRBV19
TGTGCCAGTAGTAAAGGGACAGGGTTTTACACTGAAGCTTTCTTT
CASSKGTGFYTEAFF
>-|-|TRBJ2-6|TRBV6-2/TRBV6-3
TGTGCCAGCCACTCTGGGACCAACGTCCTGACTTTC
CASHSGTNVLTF
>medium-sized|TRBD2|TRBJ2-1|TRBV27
TGTGCCAGCAGTTTGAGTAGCGGGCACAATGAGCAGTTCTTC
CASSLSSGHNEQFF
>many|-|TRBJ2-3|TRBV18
TGTGCCAGCTCACACCAACCTGGCACAGATACGCAGTATTTT
CASSHQPGTDTQYF
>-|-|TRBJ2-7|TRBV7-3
TGTGCCAGCAGCTTGGACGGCCGGGGGAACGAGCAGTACTTC
CASSLDGRGNEQYF
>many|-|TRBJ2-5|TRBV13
TGTGCCAGCAGCTCAAGGGGGGCTTTAGAGACCCAGTACTTC
CASSSRGALETQYF
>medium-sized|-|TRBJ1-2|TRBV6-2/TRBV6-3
TGTGCCAGCACCTGGGGGGGACTCGTAAGACATGGCTACACCTTC
CASTWGGLVRHGYTF
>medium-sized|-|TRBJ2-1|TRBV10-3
TGTGCCATCAGTGCGCTACAGGGTGCTTACAATGAGCAGTTCTTC
CAISALQGAYNEQFF
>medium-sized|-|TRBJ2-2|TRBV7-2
TGTGCCAGCAGCTTAGCAGGCTCCCTCGGCGGGGAGCTGTTTTTT
CASSLAGSLGGELFF
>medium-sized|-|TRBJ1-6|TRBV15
TGTGCCACCGGCCAGGGTCATAATTCACCCCTCCACTTT
CATGQGHNSPLHF
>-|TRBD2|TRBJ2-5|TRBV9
TGTGCCAGCAGCGTAGTGGGTACTAGCGGGGAGACCCAGTACTTC
CASSVVGTSGETQYF
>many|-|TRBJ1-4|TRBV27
TGTGCCAGCAGTTTATACCCTGGGACTAATGAAAAACTGTTTTTT
CASSLYPGTNEKLFF
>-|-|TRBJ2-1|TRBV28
TGTGCCAGCAGCCCCCCGTCCTACAATGAGCAGTTCTTC
CASSPPSYNEQFF
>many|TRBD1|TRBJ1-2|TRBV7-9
TGTGCCAGCAGCTTAGCGTGGGGACAGGGCTATGGCTACACCTTC
CASSLAWGQGYGYTF
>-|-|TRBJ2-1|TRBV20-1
TGCAGTGCTAGAGCTAGCGACTCCTACAATGAGCAGTTCTTC
CSARASDSYNEQFF
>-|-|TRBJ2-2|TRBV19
TGTGCCGGCGGGGAGCTGTTTTTT
CAGGELFF
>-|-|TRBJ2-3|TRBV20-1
TGCAGTGCTAGAGAATTCGGATTTAGCACAGATACGCAGTATTTT
CSAREFGFSTDTQYF
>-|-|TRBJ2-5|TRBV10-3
TGTGCCATCAGTGAGCCTCCGGACGAGACCCAGTACTTC
CAISEPPDETQYF
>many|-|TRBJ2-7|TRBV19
TGTGCCAGTAGTGACAGAGACCCCTACGAGCAGTACTTC
CASSDRDPYEQYF
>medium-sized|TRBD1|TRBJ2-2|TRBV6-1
TGTGCCAGCAGTAAAACGGCGGGACAGGGGAGACCCGGGGAGCTGTTTTTT
CASSKTAGQGRPGELFF
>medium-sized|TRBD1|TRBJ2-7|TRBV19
TGTGCCAGTAGAGGACAGGGTGGCCACGAGCAGTACTTC
CASRGQGGHEQYF
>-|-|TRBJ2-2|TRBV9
TGTGCCAGCAGCGTTGACAACACCGGGGAGCTGTTTTTT
CASSVDNTGELFF
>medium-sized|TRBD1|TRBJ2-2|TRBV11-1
TGTGCCAGCAGTAGGGCAGGGGGCTACACCGGGGAGCTGTTTTTT
CASSRAGGYTGELFF
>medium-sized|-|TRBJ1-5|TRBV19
TGTGCCAGTAGTATTCGGGCAGGGGAGAGATATCAGCCCCAGCATTTT
CASSIRAGERYQPQHF
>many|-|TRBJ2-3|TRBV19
TGTGCCAGTTCTGCGGGCACAGATACGCAGTATTTT
CASSAGTDTQYF
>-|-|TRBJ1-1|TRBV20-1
TGCAGTGGCGGAGGGGCCGAGAGGCTGAATGAAGCTTTCTTT
CSGGGAERLNEAFF
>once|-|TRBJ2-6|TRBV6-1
TGTGCCAGCAGCGCCCACGGGGACGGGGCCAACGTCCTGACTTTC
CASSAHGDGANVLTF